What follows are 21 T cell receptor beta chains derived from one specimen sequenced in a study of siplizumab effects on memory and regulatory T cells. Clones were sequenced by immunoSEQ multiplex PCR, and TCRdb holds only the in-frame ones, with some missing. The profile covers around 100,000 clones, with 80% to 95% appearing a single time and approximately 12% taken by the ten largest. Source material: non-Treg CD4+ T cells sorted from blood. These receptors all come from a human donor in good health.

The DNA of the CDR3 is TGTGCCAGCAGTGAATCTTGGAAGGGGCCCCCTCCCTCCTACACCTTC. Amino acid sequence: CASSESWKGPPPSYTF. This chain links TRBV25-1 with TRBJ1-2, with D possibly TRBD1 on 5 matching bases. Trimming took off 1 base at V and 10 bases at J, with 22 bases between the two ends. There are 16 residues in the CDR3. CDR1 is MGHDK, CDR2 SYGVNS, per germline.

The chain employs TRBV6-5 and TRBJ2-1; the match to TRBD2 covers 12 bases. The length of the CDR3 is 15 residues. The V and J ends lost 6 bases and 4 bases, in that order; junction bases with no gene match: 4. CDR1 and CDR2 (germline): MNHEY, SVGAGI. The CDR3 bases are TGTGCCAGCAGCCGGCTAGCGGGAGGGTACAATGAGCAGTTCTTC. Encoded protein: CASSRLAGGYNEQFF.

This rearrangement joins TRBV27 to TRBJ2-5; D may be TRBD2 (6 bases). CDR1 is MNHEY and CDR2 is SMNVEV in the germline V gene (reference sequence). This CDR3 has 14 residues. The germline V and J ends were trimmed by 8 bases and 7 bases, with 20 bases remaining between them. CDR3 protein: CASRLATFMGTQYF. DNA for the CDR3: TGTGCCAGCCGCCTAGCGACTTTTATGGGGACCCAGTACTTC.

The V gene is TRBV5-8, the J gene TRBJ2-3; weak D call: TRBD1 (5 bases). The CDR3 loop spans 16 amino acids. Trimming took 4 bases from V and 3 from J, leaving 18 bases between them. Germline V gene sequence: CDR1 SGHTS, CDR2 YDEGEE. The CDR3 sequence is CASSPSRGSATDTQYF. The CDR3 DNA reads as TGTGCCAGCAGCCCATCTAGGGGTTCGGCTACAGATACGCAGTATTTT.

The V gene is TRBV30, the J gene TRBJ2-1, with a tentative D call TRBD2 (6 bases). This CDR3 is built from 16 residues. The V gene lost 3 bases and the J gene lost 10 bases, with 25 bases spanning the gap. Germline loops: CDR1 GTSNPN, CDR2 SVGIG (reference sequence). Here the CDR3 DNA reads TGTGCCTGGAGCCCGCTCATGGGGACTGGCACTACGGAGCAGTTCTTC. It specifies CAWSPLMGTGTTEQFF.

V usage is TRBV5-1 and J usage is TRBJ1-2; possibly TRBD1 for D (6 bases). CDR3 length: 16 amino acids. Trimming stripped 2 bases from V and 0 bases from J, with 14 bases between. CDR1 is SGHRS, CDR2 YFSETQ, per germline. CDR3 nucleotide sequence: TGCGCCAGCAGCTTTCAACAGGGTGTAGCTAACTATGGCTACACCTTC. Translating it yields CASSFQQGVANYGYTF. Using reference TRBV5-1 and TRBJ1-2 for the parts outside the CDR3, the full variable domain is KAGVTQTPRYLIKTRGQQVTLSCSPISGHRSVSWYQQTPGQGLQFLFEYFSETQRNKGNFPGRFSGRQFSNSRSEMNVSTLELGDSALYLCASSFQQGVANYGYTFGSGTRLTVV.

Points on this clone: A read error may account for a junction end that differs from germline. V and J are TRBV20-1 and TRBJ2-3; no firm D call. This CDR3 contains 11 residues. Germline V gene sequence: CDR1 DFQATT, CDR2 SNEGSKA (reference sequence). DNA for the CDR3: TGCAGTGCCCCCAAGCCAGAGACGCAGTATTTT. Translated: CSAPKPETQYF.

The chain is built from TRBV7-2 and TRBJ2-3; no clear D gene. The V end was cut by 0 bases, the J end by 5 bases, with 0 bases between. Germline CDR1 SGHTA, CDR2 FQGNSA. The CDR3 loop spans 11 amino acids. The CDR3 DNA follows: TGTGCCAGCAGCTTAGCAGATACGCAGTATTTT. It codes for CASSLADTQYF.

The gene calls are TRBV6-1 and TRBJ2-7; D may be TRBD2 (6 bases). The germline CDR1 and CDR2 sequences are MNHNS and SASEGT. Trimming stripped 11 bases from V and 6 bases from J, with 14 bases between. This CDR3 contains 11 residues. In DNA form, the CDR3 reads TGTGCCGGCGGTAGGGACTTCGAGCAGTACTTC. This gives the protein CAGGRDFEQYF.

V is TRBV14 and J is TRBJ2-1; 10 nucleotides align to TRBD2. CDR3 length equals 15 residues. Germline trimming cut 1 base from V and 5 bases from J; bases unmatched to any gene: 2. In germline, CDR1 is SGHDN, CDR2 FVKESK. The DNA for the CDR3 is TGTGCCAGCAGCCAAGGGACTAGCGGACACAATGAGCAGTTCTTC. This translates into CASSQGTSGHNEQFF.

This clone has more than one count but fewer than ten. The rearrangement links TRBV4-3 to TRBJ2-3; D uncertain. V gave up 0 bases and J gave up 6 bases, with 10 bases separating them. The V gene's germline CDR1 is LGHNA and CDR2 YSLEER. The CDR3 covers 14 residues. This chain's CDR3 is CASSQDHSRDTQYF. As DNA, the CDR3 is TGCGCCAGCAGCCAAGATCATTCCAGGGATACGCAGTATTTT.

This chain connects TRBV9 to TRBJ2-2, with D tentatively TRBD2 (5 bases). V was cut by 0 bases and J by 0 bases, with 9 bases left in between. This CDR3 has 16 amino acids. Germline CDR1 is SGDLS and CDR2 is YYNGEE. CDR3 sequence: CASSVGRRTNTGELFF. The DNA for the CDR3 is TGTGCCAGCAGCGTAGGTAGGAGGACGAACACCGGGGAGCTGTTTTTT.

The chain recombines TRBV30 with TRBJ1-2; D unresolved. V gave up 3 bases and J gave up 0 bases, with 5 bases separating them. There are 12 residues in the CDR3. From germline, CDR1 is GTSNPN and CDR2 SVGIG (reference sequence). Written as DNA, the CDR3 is TGTGCCTGGAGGCATTCTAACTATGGCTACACCTTC. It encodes CAWRHSNYGYTF.

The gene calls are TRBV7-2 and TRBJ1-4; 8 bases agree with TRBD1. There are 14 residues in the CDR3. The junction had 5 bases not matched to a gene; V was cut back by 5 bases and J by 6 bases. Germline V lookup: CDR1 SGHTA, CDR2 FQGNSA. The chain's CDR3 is CASSRTGRDEKLFF. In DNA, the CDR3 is TGTGCCAGCAGCCGGACAGGGCGAGATGAAAAACTGTTTTTT.

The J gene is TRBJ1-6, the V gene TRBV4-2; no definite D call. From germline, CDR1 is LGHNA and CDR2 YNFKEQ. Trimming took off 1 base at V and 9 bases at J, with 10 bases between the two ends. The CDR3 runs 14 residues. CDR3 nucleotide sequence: TGTGCCAGCAGCCAAGTACAAGGCGGTTCACCCCTCCACTTT. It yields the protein CASSQVQGGSPLHF.

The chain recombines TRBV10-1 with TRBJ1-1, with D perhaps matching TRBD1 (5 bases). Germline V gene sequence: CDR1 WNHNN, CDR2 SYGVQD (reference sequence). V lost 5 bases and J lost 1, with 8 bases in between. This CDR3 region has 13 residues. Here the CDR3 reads CASSWDANTEAFF. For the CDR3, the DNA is TGCGCCAGCAGTTGGGACGCGAACACTGAAGCTTTCTTT.

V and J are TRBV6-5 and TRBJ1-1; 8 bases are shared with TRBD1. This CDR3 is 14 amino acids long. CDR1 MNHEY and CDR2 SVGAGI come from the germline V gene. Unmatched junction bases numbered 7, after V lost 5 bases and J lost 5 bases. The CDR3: CASSETGGRTEAFF. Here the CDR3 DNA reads TGTGCCAGCAGTGAAACAGGGGGTCGGACTGAAGCTTTCTTT.

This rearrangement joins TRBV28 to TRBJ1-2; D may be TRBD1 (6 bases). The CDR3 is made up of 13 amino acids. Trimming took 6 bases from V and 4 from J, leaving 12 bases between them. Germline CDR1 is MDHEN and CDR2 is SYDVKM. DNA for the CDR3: TGTGCCAGCAGACGAGGACAGATCTATGGCTACACCTTC. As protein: CASRRGQIYGYTF.

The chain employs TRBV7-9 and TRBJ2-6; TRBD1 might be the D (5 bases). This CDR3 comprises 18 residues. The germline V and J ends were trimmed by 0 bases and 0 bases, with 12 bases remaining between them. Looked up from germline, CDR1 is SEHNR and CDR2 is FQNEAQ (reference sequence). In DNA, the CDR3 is TGTGCCAGCAGCTTAGCGCCTGGTCAGGGCTCTGGGGCCAACGTCCTGACTTTC. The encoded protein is CASSLAPGQGSGANVLTF. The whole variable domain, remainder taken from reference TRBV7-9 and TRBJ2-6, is DTGVSQNPRHKITKRGQNVTFRCDPISEHNRLYWYRQTLGQGPEFLTYFQNEAQLEKSRLLSDRFSAERPKGSFSTLEIQRTEQGDSAMYLCASSLAPGQGSGANVLTFGAGSRLTVL.

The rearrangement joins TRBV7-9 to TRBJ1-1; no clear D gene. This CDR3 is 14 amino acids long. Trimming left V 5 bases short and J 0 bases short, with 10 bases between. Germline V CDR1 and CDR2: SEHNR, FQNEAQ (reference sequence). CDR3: CASSPQNMNTEAFF. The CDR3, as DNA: TGTGCCAGCAGCCCTCAGAACATGAACACTGAAGCTTTCTTT.

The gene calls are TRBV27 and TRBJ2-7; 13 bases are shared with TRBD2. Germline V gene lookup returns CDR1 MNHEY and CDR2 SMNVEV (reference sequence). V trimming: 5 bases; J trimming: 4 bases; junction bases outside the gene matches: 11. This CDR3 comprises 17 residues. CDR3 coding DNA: TGTGCCAGCAGTCCGCGGACTAGCGGGAGTAAATTGTACGAGCAGTACTTC. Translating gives CASSPRTSGSKLYEQYF.